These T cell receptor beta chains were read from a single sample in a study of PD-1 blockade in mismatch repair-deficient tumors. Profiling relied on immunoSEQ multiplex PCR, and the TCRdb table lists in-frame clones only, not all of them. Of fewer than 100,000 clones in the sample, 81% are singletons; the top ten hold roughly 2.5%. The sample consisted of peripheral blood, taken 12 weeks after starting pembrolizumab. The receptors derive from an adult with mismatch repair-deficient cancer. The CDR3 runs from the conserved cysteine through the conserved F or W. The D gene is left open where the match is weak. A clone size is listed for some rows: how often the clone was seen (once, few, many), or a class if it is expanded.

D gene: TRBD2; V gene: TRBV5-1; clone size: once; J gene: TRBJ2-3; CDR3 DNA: TGCGCCAGCAGCTTGGGATCGTCTAGCGGGAGGGCAGATACGCAGTATTTT; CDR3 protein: CASSLGSSSGRADTQYF
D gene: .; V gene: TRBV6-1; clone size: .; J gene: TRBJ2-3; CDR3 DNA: TGTGCCAGCAGTAAAGGCGGTCTTGCGGATACGCAGTATTTT; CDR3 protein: CASSKGGLADTQYF
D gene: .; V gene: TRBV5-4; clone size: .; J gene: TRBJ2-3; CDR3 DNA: TGTGCCAGCAGCCGAATTACAGGGAGAGGGACGACAGATACGCAGTATTTT; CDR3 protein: CASSRITGRGTTDTQYF
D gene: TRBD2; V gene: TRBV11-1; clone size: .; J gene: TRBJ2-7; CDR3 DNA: TGTGCCAGCAGCTTAGACACTAGCGACGGACGCGAGCAGTACTTC; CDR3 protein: CASSLDTSDGREQYF
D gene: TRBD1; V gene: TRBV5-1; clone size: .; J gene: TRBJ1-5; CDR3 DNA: TGCGCCAGCAGCCAAGGACAGGGAGGTCAGCCCCAGCATTTT; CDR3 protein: CASSQGQGGQPQHF
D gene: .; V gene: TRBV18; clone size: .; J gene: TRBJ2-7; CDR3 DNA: TGTGCCAGCTCGATGTCCTCTCCCTCCTACGAGCAGTACTTC; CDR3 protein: CASSMSSPSYEQYF
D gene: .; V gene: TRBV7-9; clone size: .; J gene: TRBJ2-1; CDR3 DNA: TGTGCCAGCAGCTTAGGAGGACGGAGACCCTACAATGAGCAGTTCTTC; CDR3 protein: CASSLGGRRPYNEQFF
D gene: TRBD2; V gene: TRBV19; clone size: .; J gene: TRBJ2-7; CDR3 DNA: TGTGCCAGTAGTATCCGTTGGGGGGGTACCTACGAGCAGTACTTC; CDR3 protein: CASSIRWGGTYEQYF
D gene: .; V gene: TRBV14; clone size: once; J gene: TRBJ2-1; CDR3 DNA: TGTGCCAGCAGCCCACTGGGCCCGTACAATGAGCAGTTCTTC; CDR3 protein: CASSPLGPYNEQFF
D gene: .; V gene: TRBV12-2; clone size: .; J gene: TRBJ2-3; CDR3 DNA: TGTGCAAGTCGCATACCCACGGGACCACGCACAGATACGCAGTATTTT; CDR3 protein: CASRIPTGPRTDTQYF
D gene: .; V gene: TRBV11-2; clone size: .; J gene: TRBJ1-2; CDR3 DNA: TGTGCCAGCAGCGCAAACTTGGGGAGCTATGGCTACACCTTC; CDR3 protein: CASSANLGSYGYTF
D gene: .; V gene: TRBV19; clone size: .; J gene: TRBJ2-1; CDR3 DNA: TGTGCCAGTACCGACCGGCGGGGTCGTGAGCAGTTCTTC; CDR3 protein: CASTDRRGREQFF
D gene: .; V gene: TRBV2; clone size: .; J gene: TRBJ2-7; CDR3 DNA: TGTGCCAGCAGCCTTAGAGGGTTCGCCTACGAGCAGTACTTC; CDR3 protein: CASSLRGFAYEQYF
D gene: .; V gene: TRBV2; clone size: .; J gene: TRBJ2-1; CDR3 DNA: TGTGCCAGCAGTGACATAGGCGAGCAGTTCTTC; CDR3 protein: CASSDIGEQFF